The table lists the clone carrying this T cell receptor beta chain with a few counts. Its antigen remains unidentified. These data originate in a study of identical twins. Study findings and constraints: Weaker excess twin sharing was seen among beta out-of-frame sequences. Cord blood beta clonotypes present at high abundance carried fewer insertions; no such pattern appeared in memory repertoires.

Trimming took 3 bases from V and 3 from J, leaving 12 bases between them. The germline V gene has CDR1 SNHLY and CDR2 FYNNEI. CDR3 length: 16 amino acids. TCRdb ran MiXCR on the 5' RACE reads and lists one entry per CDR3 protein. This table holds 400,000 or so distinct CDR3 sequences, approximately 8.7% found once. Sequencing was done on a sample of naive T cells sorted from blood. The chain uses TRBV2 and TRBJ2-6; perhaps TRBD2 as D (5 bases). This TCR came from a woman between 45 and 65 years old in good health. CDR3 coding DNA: TGTGCCAGCAGTGAGGACTGGGCTGGTGGGGCCAACGTCCTGACTTTC. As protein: CASSEDWAGGANVLTF.